This section outlines one TCR beta chain sequence together with its context. The source of the sample is a study of blood T cell repertoires in COVID-19. Study-wide context: Samples representing acute and convalescent COVID-19 were sourced from the United States, Italy and Spain. Sources were T cells, B-cell-depleted T cells, or PBMCs; the material itself was cDNA or gDNA.

This CDR3 has 16 amino acids. Authors' processing steps: Estimated nucleated cell counts came from reference gene primer amplification. Method: immunoSEQ multiplex PCR; TCRdb's copy keeps in-frame clones and lacks some. V and J calls and clone size follow that table, whereas D and trimming were derived from the DNA. This table has some 97,000 clones, almost 80% appearing once. Source material: peripheral blood. This sequence was found in a man in his 70s with active or convalescent COVID-19. V and J are TRBV21-1 and TRBJ2-7; the DNA was not compared with TRBD2, the D call given in the table. TRBV21-1 is deemed a pseudogene. The CDR3, as DNA: TGTGCCAGCAGCAAAAGGGCTAGCGGGAGTTTCTACGAGCAGTACTTC. Protein: CASSKRASGSFYEQYF.